Following are 14 T cell receptor beta chains from one sample sequenced in a study of blood T cell repertoires in COVID-19. Repertoires were generated with immunoSEQ multiplex PCR, while TCRdb's copy carries only in-frame clones and drops some. The data show more than 300,000 clones, with about 88% seen just once and 1.2% held by the top ten. The sample taken for sequencing was PBMCs or T cells enriched from blood (not recorded which). The receptor source for this set is a woman between 18 and 29 years old who had recovered from COVID-19.

The CDR3 bases are TGTGCCGCTGAGGACAGATCTAACTATGGCTACACCTTC. It codes for CAAEDRSNYGYTF. The chain combines TRBV10-3 with TRBJ1-2; D is possibly TRBD1 (6 bases). The CDR3 consists of 13 residues. From germline, CDR1 is ENHRY and CDR2 SYGVKD. The germline V and J ends were trimmed by 11 bases and 0 bases, with 13 bases remaining between them.

The genes are TRBV3-1 (or the pseudogene TRBV3-2) and TRBJ1-2; a weak D match, TRBD1 (5 bases). The V and J ends lost 1 base and 6 bases respectively, with 6 bases between them. The CDR3 extends over 12 amino acids. CDR1 LGHDT and CDR2 YNNKEL come from the germline V gene (reference sequence). CDR3 loop: CASSQAGNGYTF. As DNA, the CDR3 is TGTGCCAGCAGCCAAGCAGGGAATGGCTACACCTTC.

The gene calls are TRBV23-1 and TRBJ1-1, with 8 bases matching TRBD1. TRBV23-1 is an ORF, and what it does is uncertain. V lost 5 bases and J lost 5; bases outside the gene matches: 7. The CDR3 is 14 amino acids. CDR3 DNA sequence: TGCGCCAGCAGTATCAGGGGGCCGGGGACTGAAGCTTTCTTT. Translated, it gives CASSIRGPGTEAFF.

The rearrangement uses TRBV5-1 and TRBJ2-7; TRBD2 aligns across 7 bases. This CDR3 has 14 amino acids. With V trimmed by 0 bases and J by 7 bases, 7 bases remained unmatched. CDR1 and CDR2 (germline): SGHRS, YFSETQ. This CDR3 reads CASSLESWEGEQYF. CDR3 nucleotides: TGCGCCAGCAGCTTGGAGTCCTGGGAGGGAGAGCAGTACTTC.

The V call is TRBV11-2, the J call TRBJ2-7, with D unclear. V lost 3 bases and J lost 0, with 9 bases in between. Per germline, CDR1 SGHAT and CDR2 FQNNGV. The CDR3 is 14 residues long. The CDR3 region is CASSLLRSSYEQYF. The CDR3 DNA follows: TGTGCCAGCAGCTTGTTGAGAAGCTCCTACGAGCAGTACTTC.

This chain joins TRBV6-6 and TRBJ2-3; 15 nucleotides match TRBD2. The junction had 9 bases not matched to a gene; V was cut back by 5 bases and J by 3 bases. Germline lookup yields CDR1 MNHNY and CDR2 SVGAGI (reference sequence). The CDR3 has 18 amino acids. The CDR3 is CASSRTSGGAGETDTQYF. CDR3 nucleotide sequence: TGTGCCAGCAGTCGGACTAGCGGGGGGGCTGGAGAGACAGATACGCAGTATTTT.

This clone was detected once. V usage is TRBV20-1 and J usage is TRBJ1-1; the D is unclear. Trimming pared 0 bases from V and 10 bases from J, leaving 6 bases between. The CDR3 loop spans 10 amino acids. Germline V gene sequence: CDR1 DFQATT, CDR2 SNEGSKA (reference sequence). CDR3 in DNA: TGCAGTGCTAGAGATGAGAGAGCTTTCTTT. This gives the protein CSARDERAFF.

This sequence joins TRBV24-1 and TRBJ2-7; TRBD1 might be the D (6 bases). The CDR3 loop spans 13 amino acids. Trimming took 5 bases from V and 2 from J, leaving 9 bases between them. Germline CDR1 reads KGHDR; CDR2 reads SFDVKD. The CDR3 region has the DNA TGTGCCACCAGTGTTGAGGGGGCCTACGAGCAGTACTTC. Translation gives CATSVEGAYEQYF.

The chain is built from TRBV11-3 and TRBJ2-2; D might be TRBD1 (5 bases). Per germline, CDR1 SGHNT and CDR2 YENEEA. The CDR3 consists of 16 residues. V was shortened by 3 bases and J by 1 base, with 12 bases between the two germline ends. The CDR3 coding sequence is TGTGCCAGCAGCTTCCGCCAGGGTAGGAACACCGGGGAGCTGTTTTTT. Its translation is CASSFRQGRNTGELFF.

The chain employs TRBV27 and TRBJ1-2, with TRBD1 as a possible D gene (5 bases). The CDR3 covers 12 residues. Germline lookup yields CDR1 MNHEY and CDR2 SMNVEV (reference sequence). Between the trimmed V and J ends, which lost 2 bases and 7 bases, there was a span of 8 bases. The CDR3 sequence: CASSLQGSGYTF. The CDR3 DNA reads as TGTGCCAGCAGTTTACAGGGATCTGGCTACACCTTC.

CDR3 sequence (DNA): TGTGCCACCCACGTACATAGCAATCAGCCCCAGCATTTT. It translates to CATHVHSNQPQHF. The genes are TRBV6-5 and TRBJ1-5; D is undetermined. Germline V gene lookup returns CDR1 MNHEY and CDR2 SVGAGI. The CDR3 sequence is 13 residues long. Between the trimmed V and J ends, which lost 10 bases and 0 bases, there was a span of 10 bases.

The gene calls are TRBV2 and TRBJ1-4; 7 nucleotides match TRBD1. Per germline, CDR1 SNHLY and CDR2 FYNNEI. The CDR3 loop spans 14 amino acids. V shed 6 bases and J 8 bases; nucleotides not matched to a gene: 9. The CDR3 sequence is CASSAGGDREKLFF. For the CDR3, the DNA is TGTGCCAGCAGCGCAGGGGGTGACCGGGAAAAACTGTTTTTT. Looking up the rest from reference TRBV2 and TRBJ1-4 gives the full variable domain: EPEVTQTPSHQVTQMGQEVILRCVPISNHLYFYWYRQILGQKVEFLVSFYNNEISEKSEIFDDQFSVERPDGSNFTLKIRSTKLEDSAMYFCASSAGGDREKLFFGSGTQLSVL.

The count of this clone is one. The chain links TRBV18 to TRBJ2-5; D possibly corresponds to TRBD1 (5 bases). CDR3 size: 13 residues. V lost 4 bases to trimming and J lost 4 bases, with 10 bases between them. Germline V gene sequence: CDR1 KGHSH, CDR2 LQKENI. The chain's CDR3 is CASSQGLGETQYF. Here the CDR3 DNA reads TGTGCCAGCTCACAGGGGCTGGGAGAGACCCAGTACTTC.

V is TRBV18 and J is TRBJ2-5; TRBD2 agrees at 12 bases. Looked up from germline, CDR1 is KGHSH and CDR2 is LQKENI. This CDR3 spans 16 amino acids. Unmatched junction bases numbered 8, after V lost 4 bases and J lost 5 bases. CDR3 loop: CASSQTSGGWQETQYF. The CDR3 DNA sequence: TGTGCCAGCTCACAGACTAGCGGGGGTTGGCAGGAGACCCAGTACTTC. The complete variable domain, with remaining parts taken from reference TRBV18 and TRBJ2-5, reads NAGVMQNPRHLVRRRGQEARLRCSPMKGHSHVYWYRQLPEEGLKFMVYLQKENIIDESGMPKERFSAEFPKEGPSILRIQQVVRGDSAAYFCASSQTSGGWQETQYFGPGTRLLVL.